The entry that follows covers one T cell receptor (beta chain) sequence. Its specificity is unknown. The data derive from a study of identical twins. Whole-study results and caveats: Out-of-frame beta sequences exhibited a weaker degree of excess twin sharing. Diverse VJ usage suggested most zero-insertion clonotypes were not invariant T cells. Out-of-frame alpha sequences that twins shared showed excess low generation probability.

In TCRdb, the 5' RACE reads were re-called with MiXCR into one record per CDR3 protein. The table records about 240,000 distinct CDR3 sequences, roughly a tenth of them present only once. The receptor's source is a man aged 45-60 years in good health. The specimen sequenced was memory T cells sorted from blood.

CDR3 protein: CAGGITDTQYF. The CDR3 DNA follows: TGTGCCGGGGGTATCACAGATACGCAGTATTTT. This chain links TRBV2 with TRBJ2-3; tentatively, D is TRBD1 or TRBD2 (5 bases each). The CDR3 is 11 amino acids. Trimming took 11 bases from V and 2 from J, leaving 8 bases between them. In germline, CDR1 is SNHLY, CDR2 FYNNEI.